The next 30 T cell receptor beta chains were all read from a single sample in a study of T-cell memory formation after mild COVID-19. One entry per CDR3 protein results from TCRdb running MiXCR on the 5' RACE reads. This table has 470,000 or so distinct CDR3 sequences, about a sixth appearing once. Sequenced material: PBMCs or a T cell subset sorted from them (not recorded which). All receptors derive from a man younger than 35 who had mild COVID-19 (a few samples of this study predate the infection). Cell type and time point are not known.

The chain uses TRBV10-2 and TRBJ1-5, with D uncertain. The CDR3 length is 14 residues. CDR1 and CDR2 (germline): WSHSY, SAAADI. V was pared by 0 bases and J by 7 bases, with 10 bases between. CDR3 nucleotide sequence: TGCGCCAGCAGTGAGTCGGTCGGCGAACAGCCCCAGCATTTT. This translates into CASSESVGEQPQHF.

This clonotype was picked up a small number of times. The chain links TRBV11-2 to TRBJ2-7, with 7 nucleotides matching TRBD1. The germline V gene encodes CDR1 SGHAT and CDR2 FQNNGV. The CDR3 runs to 14 residues. The J segment lost 7 bases and the V segment lost 3 bases, leaving 9 bases of the junction unmatched. CDR3 region: CASSLRGLDGEQYV. In nucleotides, the CDR3 is TGTGCCAGCAGCTTGAGGGGGCTAGACGGGGAGCAGTACGTC.

The table lists this clonotype with many counts. The chain employs TRBV12-3 or TRBV12-4 and TRBJ2-5, with 8 bases lining up with TRBD2. Trimming took 9 bases from V and 2 from J; bases not matched to a gene: 11. The CDR3 consists of 15 residues. The DNA of the CDR3 is TGTGCCAGTCTGCCCTCGACTAGCGCACAAGAGACCCAGTACTTC. This translates into CASLPSTSAQETQYF.

The V call is TRBV30, the J call TRBJ1-5; D gene uncertain. The CDR3 runs to 13 residues. Germline CDR1 is GTSNPN and CDR2 is SVGIG (reference sequence). V lost 5 bases, J lost 0 bases, and 8 bases lay in between. This CDR3 is CAWGQFSNQPQHF. For the CDR3, the DNA is TGTGCCTGGGGTCAGTTTAGCAATCAGCCCCAGCATTTT.

This rearrangement joins TRBV7-9 to TRBJ2-7, with 7 bases lining up with TRBD2. Trimming took 5 bases from V and 7 from J; bases not matched to a gene: 14. The CDR3 covers 15 residues. Germline CDR1 and CDR2: SEHNR and FQNEAQ (reference sequence). CDR3 region: CASSRGPLAPREQYV. The CDR3 coding sequence is TGTGCCAGCAGCCGAGGGCCACTAGCGCCAAGGGAGCAGTACGTC.

This chain links TRBV5-4 with TRBJ2-7; 10 positions match TRBD2. Germline CDR1 is SGHNT and CDR2 is YYREEE (reference sequence). V lost 4 bases, J lost 2 bases, and 6 bases stayed unmatched. This CDR3 contains 15 residues. The CDR3 nucleotides are TGTGCCAGCAGCGTAGCGGGGGGATCGCCCTACGAGCAGTACGTC. This codes for CASSVAGGSPYEQYV.

V is TRBV5-1 and J is TRBJ2-1, with 9 nucleotides matching TRBD1. The CDR3 covers 16 residues. The J segment lost 8 bases and the V segment lost 4 bases, leaving 13 bases of the junction unmatched. CDR1 is SGHRS and CDR2 is YFSETQ in the germline V gene. In nucleotides, the CDR3 is TGCGCCAGCAGCCTGGTACAGGGGGCGTATTGGGATGAGCAGTTCTTC. Amino acids: CASSLVQGAYWDEQFF.

There are many counts of this clonotype. The chain has TRBV4-3 and TRBJ2-2; the match to TRBD2 covers 11 bases. The CDR3 consists of 18 residues. The germline V gene has CDR1 LGHNA and CDR2 YSLEER. V shed 2 bases, J shed 7 bases, and the junction held 12 bases outside the gene matches. The CDR3 DNA reads as TGCGCCAGCAGCCAAATTACTGGGACTAGCGGCGGTGGCGGGGAGCTGTTTTTT. Its translation is CASSQITGTSGGGGELFF.

The chain couples TRBV27 to TRBJ2-1; 8 positions match TRBD2. The junction had 4 bases not matched to a gene; V was cut back by 3 bases and J by 6 bases. In germline, CDR1 is MNHEY, CDR2 SMNVEV (reference sequence). CDR3 length: 14 amino acids. The CDR3 sequence is CASSFITSGNEQFF. The CDR3 region has the DNA TGTGCCAGCAGTTTCATAACTAGCGGCAATGAGCAGTTCTTC.

The rearrangement uses TRBV19 and TRBJ1-2; weak D call: TRBD1 (5 bases). The ends were cut back, 6 bases at V and 3 bases at J, with 14 bases in the middle. From germline, CDR1 is LNHDA and CDR2 SQIVND (reference sequence). This CDR3 spans 14 amino acids. The chain's CDR3 is CASSSQGGDYGYTF. CDR3 coding DNA: TGTGCCAGTAGCTCTCAGGGCGGAGACTATGGCTACACCTTC.

The rearrangement links TRBV21-1 to TRBJ1-2; TRBD1 is taken as the D call from the table, unchecked against the DNA. TRBV21-1 is a documented pseudogene. There are 16 residues in the CDR3. CDR3 nucleotide sequence: TGTGCCAGCAGCAAAGGCCAGGGGCAGGAGGACTATGGCTACACCTTC. This gives the protein CASSKGQGQEDYGYTF.

This clonotype has just a few counts. The genes are TRBV7-9 and TRBJ2-7, with D possibly TRBD1 on 5 matching bases. Trimming left V 4 bases short and J 5 bases short, with 12 bases between. Germline CDR1 SEHNR, CDR2 FQNEAQ (reference sequence). The CDR3 covers 13 residues. The CDR3 bases are TGTGCCAGCAGCTCCACAGGTTCCCACGAGCAGTACGTC. It specifies CASSSTGSHEQYV.

The sample holds a few counts of this clonotype. This chain connects TRBV29-1 to TRBJ2-5; no firm D call. From germline, CDR1 is SQVTM and CDR2 ANQGSEA. CDR3 length: 14 residues. Trimming stripped 4 bases from V and 5 bases from J, with 17 bases between. The CDR3 is CSVGGLRALETQYF. CDR3 coding DNA: TGCAGCGTTGGGGGTCTAAGGGCACTGGAGACCCAGTACTTC.

This chain uses TRBV5-1 with TRBJ2-1, with no clear D. The germline CDR1 and CDR2 sequences are SGHRS and YFSETQ. CDR3 length: 15 amino acids. V gave up 2 bases and J gave up 7 bases, with 16 bases separating them. Here the CDR3 DNA reads TGCGCCAGCAGCTTATTTAGGTCGTCGGGTAATGAGCAGTTCTTC. Translation: CASSLFRSSGNEQFF.

This clonotype occurred a few times. This chain joins TRBV5-4 and TRBJ1-1; no reliable D call. The germline V gene has CDR1 SGHNT and CDR2 YYREEE (reference sequence). CDR3 length: 16 amino acids. Trimming cost V 4 bases and J 5 bases, with 21 bases left between them. The CDR3 is CASSRSGSSFQTEAFF. CDR3 DNA sequence: TGTGCCAGCAGCCGTTCCGGGAGCTCGTTTCAAACTGAAGCTTTCTTT.

This clonotype was seen a few times. The chain carries TRBV5-1 and TRBJ1-4; D is possibly TRBD1 (5 bases). The ends were cut back, 3 bases at V and 7 bases at J, with 13 bases in the middle. Germline V lookup: CDR1 SGHRS, CDR2 YFSETQ. CDR3 length equals 14 residues. This CDR3 reads CASSYQGVREKLFF. CDR3 bases: TGCGCCAGCAGCTACCAGGGAGTTCGTGAAAAACTGTTTTTT.

A few counts support this clonotype. The V and J genes are TRBV16 and TRBJ1-2; TRBD1 is a possible D gene (5 bases). CDR1 KGHSY and CDR2 FQNENV come from the germline V gene. The CDR3 covers 14 residues. Trimming left V 0 bases short and J 4 bases short, with 9 bases between. This CDR3 is CASSQSWGSYGYTF. In DNA form, the CDR3 reads TGTGCCAGCAGCCAATCGTGGGGGAGCTATGGCTACACCTTC.

J is TRBJ1-1 and V is TRBV12-3 or TRBV12-4; TRBD1 might be the D (5 bases). V lost 5 bases and J lost 5, with 12 bases in between. The CDR3 consists of 13 residues. CDR3 sequence reads: CASSDPGRTEAFF. The DNA of the CDR3 is TGTGCCAGCAGTGACCCAGGGAGAACTGAAGCTTTCTTT.

The genes are TRBV5-6 and TRBJ1-6, with D possibly TRBD1 on 5 matching bases. This CDR3 has 13 residues. Per the germline V gene, CDR1 is SGHDT and CDR2 is YYEEEE. Trimming cost V 1 base and J 14 bases, with 13 bases left between them. DNA for the CDR3: TGTGCCAGCAGCTTGTTTAGGGGTTGGACCCTCCACTTT. Encoded protein: CASSLFRGWTLHF.

The V gene is TRBV9, the J gene TRBJ1-2; D gene uncertain. V lost 4 bases and J lost 1, with 8 bases in between. Germline CDR1 and CDR2: SGDLS and YYNGEE. The CDR3 extends over 13 amino acids. This CDR3 reads CASSQELNYGYTF. For the CDR3, the DNA is TGTGCCAGCAGCCAGGAACTTAACTATGGCTACACCTTC.

The chain links TRBV7-6 to TRBJ2-6; 9 bases are a match to TRBD1. V trimming: 4 bases; J trimming: 0 bases; junction bases outside the gene matches: 4. This CDR3 is built from 17 residues. The V gene's germline CDR1 is SGHVS and CDR2 FNYEAQ. This CDR3 reads CASSSGQGNSGANVLTF. In DNA form, the CDR3 reads TGTGCCAGCAGCTCCGGACAGGGGAACTCTGGGGCCAACGTCCTGACTTTC.

This clonotype came up once. The chain employs TRBV7-3 and TRBJ1-1; TRBD1 is a possible D gene (5 bases). V lost 5 bases to trimming and J lost 1 base, with 14 bases between them. Germline V gene sequence: CDR1 SGHTA, CDR2 FQGTGA. The CDR3 contains 15 residues. CDR3 protein: CASSPQVRGNTEAFF. The CDR3 nucleotides read TGTGCCAGCAGCCCCCAAGTAAGGGGGAACACTGAAGCTTTCTTT. Drawing the rest from reference TRBV7-3 and TRBJ1-1, the complete variable domain is GAGVSQTPSNKVTEKGKYVELRCDPISGHTALYWYRQSLGQGPEFLIYFQGTGAADDSGLPNDRFFAVRPEGSVSTLKIQRTERGDSAVYLCASSPQVRGNTEAFFGQGTRLTVV.

This clonotype has just one count. CDR3 nucleotides: TGCAGTGCTAGGGCCATCACAGATACGCAGTATTTT. Protein product: CSARAITDTQYF. This chain joins TRBV20-1 and TRBJ2-3; unclear D gene. The CDR3 sequence is 12 residues long. Germline loops: CDR1 DFQATT, CDR2 SNEGSKA (reference sequence). V lost 3 bases and J 2 bases, leaving 6 bases between the germline ends.

This clonotype was seen many times. V and J are TRBV5-4 and TRBJ2-1, with 7 bases fitting TRBD1. CDR1 SGHNT and CDR2 YYREEE come from the germline V gene (reference sequence). The CDR3 totals 15 residues. The junction had 3 bases not matched to a gene; V was cut back by 0 bases and J by 3 bases. The CDR3: CASSLGTGDYNEQFF. The CDR3 nucleotides are TGTGCCAGCAGCTTGGGTACAGGGGACTACAATGAGCAGTTCTTC.

The chain joins TRBV5-1 to TRBJ2-6; 10 bases are shared with TRBD1. Per germline, CDR1 SGHRS and CDR2 YFSETQ. Germline trimming cut 3 bases from V and 3 bases from J; bases unmatched to any gene: 3. The CDR3 totals 16 residues. The CDR3 DNA is TGCGCCAGCAGCTCCGACAGGGGGCGTGGGGCCAACGTCCTGACTTTC. Its translation: CASSSDRGRGANVLTF.

This clonotype showed up just a few times. The chain uses TRBV7-2 and TRBJ2-5, with TRBD1 as a possible D gene (5 bases). The CDR3 loop spans 15 amino acids. Trimming took off 1 base at V and 0 bases at J, with 9 bases between the two ends. The germline V gene has CDR1 SGHTA and CDR2 FQGNSA. The CDR3 here is CASSLEGWYQETQYF. For the CDR3, the DNA is TGTGCCAGCAGCTTAGAGGGGTGGTACCAAGAGACCCAGTACTTC.

The genes are TRBV24-1 and TRBJ2-3, with D unresolved. The germline gives CDR1 KGHDR, CDR2 SFDVKD. The V gene lost 4 bases and the J gene lost 4 bases, with 8 bases spanning the gap. This CDR3 region has 13 residues. The CDR3 nucleotides read TGTGCCACCAGTGAGGCCCCCTCAGATACGCAGTATTTT. This translates into CATSEAPSDTQYF.

This clonotype was counted between two and nine times. The chain combines TRBV5-5 with TRBJ2-1; 9 positions agree with TRBD1. The trim removed 4 bases at V and 7 bases at J, leaving 12 bases unmatched. The CDR3 is 16 residues long. Per the germline V gene, CDR1 is SGHKS and CDR2 is YYEKEE (reference sequence). The CDR3 sequence is CASSQTPGQGLNEQFF. CDR3 DNA sequence: TGTGCCAGCAGCCAAACCCCGGGACAGGGCTTGAATGAGCAGTTCTTC.

This clonotype was counted a few times. The chain is built from TRBV12-3 or TRBV12-4 and TRBJ1-5, with 11 bases fitting TRBD1. The CDR3 extends over 15 amino acids. J was trimmed by 7 bases and V by 6 bases; bases with no gene match: 8. CDR3 bases: TGTGCCAGCAGCTCAGGACAGGGGGCCCAGCAGCCCCAGCATTTT. Its protein is CASSSGQGAQQPQHF.

There are a few counts of this clonotype. The chain links TRBV6-5 to TRBJ1-6, with D possibly TRBD1 on 6 matching bases. Deletions cut 2 bases from V and 11 bases from J, with 28 bases between. CDR1 and CDR2 (germline): MNHEY, SVGAGI. The CDR3 spans 19 residues. For the CDR3, the DNA is TGTGCCAGCAGTTACCGTCGTGACAGGAGCCTTTCGGTGGGGCCACCCCTCCACTTT. This translates into CASSYRRDRSLSVGPPLHF.